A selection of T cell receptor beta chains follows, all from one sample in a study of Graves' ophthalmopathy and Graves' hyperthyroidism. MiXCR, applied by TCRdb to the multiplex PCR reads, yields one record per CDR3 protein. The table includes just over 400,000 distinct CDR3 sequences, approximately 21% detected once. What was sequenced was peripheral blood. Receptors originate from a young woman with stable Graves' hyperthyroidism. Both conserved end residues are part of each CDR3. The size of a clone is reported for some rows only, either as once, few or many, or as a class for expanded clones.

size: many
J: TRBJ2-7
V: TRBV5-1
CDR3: CASSPKGGDYEQYF

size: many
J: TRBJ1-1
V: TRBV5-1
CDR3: CASSGGGRGTEAFF

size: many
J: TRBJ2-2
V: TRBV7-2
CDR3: CASSLIATNTGELFF

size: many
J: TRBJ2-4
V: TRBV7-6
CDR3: CASSSPKGGVRDKNIQYF

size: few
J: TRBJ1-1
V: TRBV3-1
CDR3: CASSLGQLDTEAFF

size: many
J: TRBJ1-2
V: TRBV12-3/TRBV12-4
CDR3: CASSPAQGGGYTF

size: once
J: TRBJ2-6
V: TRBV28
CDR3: CASSLITVNSGANVLTF

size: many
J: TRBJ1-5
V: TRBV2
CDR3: CASSIQSNSNQPQHF

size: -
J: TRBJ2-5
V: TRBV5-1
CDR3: CASSYSDKETQYF

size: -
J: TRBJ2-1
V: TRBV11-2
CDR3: CASSLGEGQHNEQFF

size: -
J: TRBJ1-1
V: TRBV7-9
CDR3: CASSPNRDTEAFF

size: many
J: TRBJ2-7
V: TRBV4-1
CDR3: CASSQDLGLSYEQYF

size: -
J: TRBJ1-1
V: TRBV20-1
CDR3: CSASLNHRGTEAFF

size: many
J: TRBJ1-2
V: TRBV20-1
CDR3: CSATGGNYGYTF

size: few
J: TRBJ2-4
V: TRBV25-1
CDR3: CASSELDRSKNIKYF

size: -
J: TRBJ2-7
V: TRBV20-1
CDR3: CSGSKGTGAYEQYF

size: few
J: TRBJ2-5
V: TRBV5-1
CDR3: CASSRTGVTETQYF

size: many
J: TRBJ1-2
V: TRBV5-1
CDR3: CASSLDSANYGYTF

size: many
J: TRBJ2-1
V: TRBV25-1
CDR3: CASRTSGGASYNEQFF

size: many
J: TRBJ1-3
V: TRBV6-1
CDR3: CASSETGYVSGNTIYF

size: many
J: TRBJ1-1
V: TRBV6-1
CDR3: CASTTYPGTEAFF

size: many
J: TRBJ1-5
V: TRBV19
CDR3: CASSIGAGEQPQHF

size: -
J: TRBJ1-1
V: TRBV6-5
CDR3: CASSYERGSNTEAFF

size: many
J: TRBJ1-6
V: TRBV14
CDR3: CASSRWDSPLHF

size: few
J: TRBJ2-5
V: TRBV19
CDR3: CASSIFGVAQETQYF

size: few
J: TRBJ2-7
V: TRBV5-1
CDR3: CASSLVSSGSGEQYF

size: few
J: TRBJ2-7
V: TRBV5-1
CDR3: CASSLPTGSYEQYF

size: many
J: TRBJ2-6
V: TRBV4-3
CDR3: CASSQAAGGSGANVLTF

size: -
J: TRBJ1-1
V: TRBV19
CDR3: CASRLGWEAEAFF

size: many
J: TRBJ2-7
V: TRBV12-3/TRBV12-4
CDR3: CASSLSGRAEEQYF

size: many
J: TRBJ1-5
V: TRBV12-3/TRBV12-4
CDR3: CASTDDGLGAQHF

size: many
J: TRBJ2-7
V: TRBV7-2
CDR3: CASSVVAVSYEQYF

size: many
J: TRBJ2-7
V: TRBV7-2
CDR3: CASSRGTSGRFGQYF

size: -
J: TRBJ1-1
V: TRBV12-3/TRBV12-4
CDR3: CASSPGQWNTEAFF

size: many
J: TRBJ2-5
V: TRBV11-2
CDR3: CASSLGLPSGGTQYF

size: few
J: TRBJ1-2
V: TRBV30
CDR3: CAWSVRASGTNGYTF

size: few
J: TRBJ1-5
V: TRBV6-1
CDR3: CASSPTMSNQPQHF

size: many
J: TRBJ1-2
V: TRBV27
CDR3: CASSHRRTPINYGYTF

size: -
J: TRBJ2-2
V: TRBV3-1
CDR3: CASSQEGLAPFGELFF

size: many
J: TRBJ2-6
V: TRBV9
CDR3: CASSYNVDNVLTF